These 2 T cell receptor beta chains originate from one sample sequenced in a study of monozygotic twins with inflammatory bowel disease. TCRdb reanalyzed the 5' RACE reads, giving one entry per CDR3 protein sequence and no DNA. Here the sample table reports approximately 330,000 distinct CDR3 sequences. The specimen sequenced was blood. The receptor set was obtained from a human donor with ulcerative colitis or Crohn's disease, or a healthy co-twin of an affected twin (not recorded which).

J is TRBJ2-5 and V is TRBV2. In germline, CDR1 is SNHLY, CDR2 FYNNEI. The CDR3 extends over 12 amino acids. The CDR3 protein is CASSALGETQYF.

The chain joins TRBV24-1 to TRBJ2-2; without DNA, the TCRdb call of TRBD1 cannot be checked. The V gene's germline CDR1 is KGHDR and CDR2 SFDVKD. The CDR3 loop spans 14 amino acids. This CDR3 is CATREHRGTGELFF.